This TCR beta chain was sequenced during a study of blood T cell repertoires in COVID-19. Study details: The United States, Italy and Spain were the sources of the acute and convalescent COVID-19 samples.

Profiled with immunoSEQ multiplex PCR; TCRdb holds only in-frame clones, not every one. The sample has a few hundred thousand clones; 65% to 90% are singletons. Sequencing input: peripheral blood. This clonotype was obtained from a man aged 45-65 years with acute or convalescent COVID-19.

CDR3 sequence reads: CASSDPQGSSGYTF. DNA of the CDR3: TGTGCCAGCAGTGATCCACAGGGGTCGAGTGGCTACACCTTC. The chain combines TRBV25-1 with TRBJ1-2; TRBD1 matches at 7 bases. This CDR3 spans 14 amino acids. V was clipped by 3 bases and J by 7 bases; unmatched bases: 8. The V gene's germline CDR1 is MGHDK and CDR2 SYGVNS.